Presented here are 30 T cell receptor beta chains from one specimen sequenced in a study of OX40 agonist ivuxolimab in advanced cancers. Repertoires were generated with immunoSEQ multiplex PCR, while TCRdb's copy carries only in-frame clones and drops some. The data contain around 100,000 clones, about 86% of them seen just once; the ten biggest clones take up around 5.9%. The sequencing used CD4+ or CD8+ T cells sorted from blood, collected in a trial of the OX40 agonist ivuxolimab. The receptors come from an adult with an advanced solid tumor such as melanoma, head and neck, liver or kidney cancer.

This sequence joins TRBV27 and TRBJ1-2; D may be TRBD1 (5 bases). There are 16 residues in the CDR3. The V gene lost 6 bases and the J gene lost 6 bases, with 23 bases spanning the gap. The germline V gene has CDR1 MNHEY and CDR2 SMNVEV (reference sequence). The CDR3, as DNA: TGTGCCAGCAGCCCGGGGAGGGGTCTCCGCTCCCATGGCTACACCTTC. This gives the protein CASSPGRGLRSHGYTF.

This clone appeared once. The chain employs TRBV7-9 and TRBJ2-1; tentative D call: TRBD2 (5 bases). This CDR3 is built from 14 residues. V was trimmed by 5 bases and J by 6 bases, leaving 14 bases between them. Per the germline V gene, CDR1 is SEHNR and CDR2 is FQNEAQ (reference sequence). Here the CDR3 reads CASSRSEVPNEQFF. DNA for the CDR3: TGTGCCAGCAGCCGTAGCGAGGTCCCCAATGAGCAGTTCTTC. The whole variable domain, remainder taken from reference TRBV7-9 and TRBJ2-1, is DTGVSQNPRHKITKRGQNVTFRCDPISEHNRLYWYRQTLGQGPEFLTYFQNEAQLEKSRLLSDRFSAERPKGSFSTLEIQRTEQGDSAMYLCASSRSEVPNEQFFGPGTRLTVL.

The chain combines TRBV6-5 with TRBJ1-5, with a tentative D call TRBD1 (5 bases). Per germline, CDR1 MNHEY and CDR2 SVGAGI. There are 15 residues in the CDR3. Between the trimmed V and J ends, which lost 0 bases and 7 bases, there was a span of 13 bases. Here the CDR3 DNA reads TGTGCCAGCAGTTACTCGGGGCACGAAGACCAGCCCCAGCATTTT. Its protein product is CASSYSGHEDQPQHF.

J is TRBJ2-3 and V is TRBV7-8; tentative D call: TRBD2 (5 bases). CDR3 length: 14 amino acids. V lost 0 bases and J lost 1, with 5 bases in between. The germline gives CDR1 SGHVS, CDR2 FQNEAQ. The CDR3 DNA reads TGTGCCAGCAGCTTAGCGCGGGGCACAGATACGCAGTATTTT. This encodes CASSLARGTDTQYF.

The rearrangement uses TRBV11-3 and TRBJ2-3, with D perhaps matching TRBD1 (6 bases). Germline CDR1 reads SGHNT; CDR2 reads YENEEA. The CDR3 has 15 residues. With 8 bases removed from V and 3 bases from J, the gap between germline ends came to 18 bases. CDR3: CASSQGEVKTDTQYF. DNA of the CDR3: TGTGCCAGCTCACAGGGTGAGGTTAAAACAGATACGCAGTATTTT.

The chain is built from TRBV5-1 and TRBJ2-6; a possible D gene is TRBD1 (6 bases). Trimming stripped 2 bases from V and 2 bases from J, with 11 bases between. Germline V CDR1 and CDR2: SGHRS, YFSETQ. The CDR3 is 16 amino acids. CDR3 residues: CASSLTGSPGANVLTF. In nucleotides, the CDR3 is TGCGCCAGCAGCTTAACAGGGTCGCCTGGGGCCAACGTCCTGACTTTC.

The chain links TRBV7-2 to TRBJ2-2, with 7 bases that match TRBD2. V lost 2 bases and J lost 6; bases outside the gene matches: 9. CDR1 and CDR2 (germline): SGHTA, FQGNSA. CDR3 length equals 16 residues. In DNA form, the CDR3 reads TGTGCCAGCAGCTTAAGCGGGCTAGCGGTCCCCGGGGAGCTGTTTTTT. The encoded protein is CASSLSGLAVPGELFF.

This clone has just a few counts. The sample carries other DNA sequences with the same CDR3. The V and J genes are TRBV18 and TRBJ1-1, with D tentatively TRBD1 (5 bases). CDR3 length: 14 residues. V shed 1 base and J shed 1 base, with 7 bases lying between them. Per germline, CDR1 KGHSH and CDR2 LQKENI. The CDR3 protein is CASSPRGGNTEAFF. The CDR3 region has the DNA TGTGCCAGCTCACCACGGGGGGGGAACACTGAAGCTTTCTTT.

V is TRBV2 and J is TRBJ1-2; no definite D call. Germline CDR1 reads SNHLY; CDR2 reads FYNNEI. The V end was cut by 9 bases, the J end by 8 bases, with 25 bases between. CDR3 length: 15 residues. The CDR3 sequence is CARQESRRTLEGYTF. CDR3 sequence (DNA): TGTGCCAGGCAGGAGAGCCGCAGGACCTTGGAGGGCTACACCTTC. Using reference TRBV2 and TRBJ1-2 for the parts outside the CDR3, the full variable domain is EPEVTQTPSHQVTQMGQEVILRCVPISNHLYFYWYRQILGQKVEFLVSFYNNEISEKSEIFDDQFSVERPDGSNFTLKIRSTKLEDSAMYFCARQESRRTLEGYTFGSGTRLTVV.

This clone was found a few times. The chain uses TRBV7-2 and TRBJ1-4; 7 bases map to TRBD1. The CDR3 is 15 residues long. CDR1 and CDR2 (germline): SGHTA, FQGNSA. The V segment lost 6 bases and the J segment 3 bases; nucleotides outside the gene matches: 7. This chain's CDR3 is CASSSTGVANEKLFF. The CDR3 DNA sequence: TGTGCCAGCAGTTCCACAGGGGTGGCTAATGAAAAACTGTTTTTT. Based on the CDR3 plus reference TRBV7-2 and TRBJ1-4, the full variable domain is GAGVSQSPSNKVTEKGKDVELRCDPISGHTALYWYRQSLGQGLEFLIYFQGNSAPDKSGLPSDRFSAERTGGSVSTLTIQRTQQEDSAVYLCASSSTGVANEKLFFGSGTQLSVL.

This clone was observed a handful of times. The rearrangement uses TRBV6-1 and TRBJ2-3; perhaps TRBD2 as D (6 bases). This CDR3 spans 15 amino acids. The V gene lost 4 bases and the J gene lost 4 bases, with 15 bases spanning the gap. The germline V gene encodes CDR1 MNHNS and CDR2 SASEGT. The CDR3 coding sequence is TGTGCCAGCAGTGTTGGGCAGGGAGGAGCAGATACGCAGTATTTT. Translating it yields CASSVGQGGADTQYF.

Note on this clone: This CDR3 is also generated by other DNA sequences in the sample. This chain joins TRBV6-5 and TRBJ1-5, with D perhaps matching TRBD1 (5 bases). CDR1 and CDR2 (germline): MNHEY, SVGAGI. Deletions cut 2 bases from V and 4 bases from J, with 12 bases between. The CDR3 covers 15 residues. CDR3 sequence: CASSYGGAGNQPQHF. DNA of the CDR3: TGTGCCAGCAGTTACGGGGGAGCTGGTAATCAGCCCCAGCATTTT.

The V call is TRBV18, the J call TRBJ2-7; D is unresolved. Trimming pared 3 bases from V and 3 bases from J, leaving 15 bases between. Looked up from germline, CDR1 is KGHSH and CDR2 is LQKENI. The CDR3 covers 15 residues. The CDR3 region has the DNA TGTGCCAGCTCACCCTACGGGCCAACCGTCTACGAGCAGTACTTC. This encodes CASSPYGPTVYEQYF.

V is TRBV30 and J is TRBJ1-2; 7 bases are a match to TRBD1. Per the germline V gene, CDR1 is GTSNPN and CDR2 is SVGIG (reference sequence). The CDR3 totals 16 residues. V was pared by 2 bases and J by 2 bases, with 11 bases of the junction left unmatched. The CDR3 nucleotides read TGTGCCTGGAGTCTTAACAGGGGAAGGAGAAACTATGGCTACACCTTC. Translated: CAWSLNRGRRNYGYTF.

The V gene is TRBV19, the J gene TRBJ1-5; D is uncertain. The CDR3 covers 13 residues. Deletions cut 5 bases from V and 0 bases from J, with 5 bases between. In germline, CDR1 is LNHDA, CDR2 SQIVND (reference sequence). The CDR3 spells CASSLGSNQPQHF. In DNA, the CDR3 is TGTGCCAGTAGTCTAGGTAGCAATCAGCCCCAGCATTTT.

This chain uses TRBV2 with TRBJ1-5; no firm D call. This CDR3 comprises 13 residues. From germline, CDR1 is SNHLY and CDR2 FYNNEI. With 5 bases removed from V and 3 bases from J, the gap between germline ends came to 8 bases. The DNA of the CDR3 is TGTGCCAGCAGTCAGGAGGACAATCAGCCCCAGCATTTT. This codes for CASSQEDNQPQHF.

V usage is TRBV14 and J usage is TRBJ2-7; D is possibly TRBD2 (7 bases). This CDR3 is 16 amino acids long. V dropped 2 bases and J dropped 1 base, with 15 bases sitting between them. Per germline, CDR1 SGHDN and CDR2 FVKESK. CDR3 bases: TGTGCCAGCAGCCAATTAGGGCGGGGGCGATCCTACGAGCAGTACTTC. Protein product: CASSQLGRGRSYEQYF.

The chain links TRBV11-2 to TRBJ2-4; 15 bases are a match to TRBD2. The CDR3 covers 17 residues. Trimming removed 5 bases from V and 8 bases from J; junction bases left unmatched: 10. Germline assignment: CDR1 SGHAT and CDR2 FQNNGV. The CDR3: CASSQSGTSGGLHIQYF. The CDR3 nucleotides are TGTGCCAGCAGCCAATCCGGGACTAGCGGGGGGCTGCACATTCAGTACTTC. Variable domain in full (rest from reference TRBV11-2 and TRBJ2-4): EAGVAQSPRYKIIEKRQSVAFWCNPISGHATLYWYQQILGQGPKLLIQFQNNGVVDDSQLPKDRFSAERLKGVDSTLKIQPAKLEDSAVYLCASSQSGTSGGLHIQYFGAGTRLSVL.

V and J are TRBV5-8 and TRBJ2-1, with 9 bases lining up with TRBD2. The CDR3 totals 15 residues. Germline CDR1 is SGHTS and CDR2 is YDEGEE. The ends lost 3 bases at V and 3 bases at J; junction bases unmatched: 4. The CDR3: CASSSGTSFYNEQFF. For the CDR3, the DNA is TGTGCCAGCAGCTCCGGGACTAGCTTCTACAATGAGCAGTTCTTC.

This chain connects TRBV27 to TRBJ1-1, with D unclear. This CDR3 is built from 13 residues. Germline V gene data show CDR1 as MNHEY and CDR2 as SMNVEV (reference sequence). V dropped 4 bases and J dropped 5 bases, with 11 bases sitting between them. The CDR3 DNA reads as TGTGCCAGCAGTTCGAGGCGGGGAACTGAAGCTTTCTTT. This translates into CASSSRRGTEAFF.

The J gene is TRBJ2-1, the V gene TRBV5-1, with D perhaps TRBD2 (5 bases). Looked up from germline, CDR1 is SGHRS and CDR2 is YFSETQ. The ends were cut back, 0 bases at V and 5 bases at J, with 9 bases in the middle. The CDR3 spans 14 residues. CDR3 sequence reads: CASSLAGRNNEQFF. The CDR3, as DNA: TGCGCCAGCAGCTTGGCGGGGAGAAACAATGAGCAGTTCTTC. The whole variable domain, filled in from reference TRBV5-1 and TRBJ2-1, reads KAGVTQTPRYLIKTRGQQVTLSCSPISGHRSVSWYQQTPGQGLQFLFEYFSETQRNKGNFPGRFSGRQFSNSRSEMNVSTLELGDSALYLCASSLAGRNNEQFFGPGTRLTVL.

The rearrangement links TRBV7-3 to TRBJ2-1; weak D call: TRBD2 (5 bases). Germline V CDR1 and CDR2: SGHTA, FQGTGA. V gave up 1 base and J gave up 8 bases, with 18 bases separating them. The CDR3 extends over 16 amino acids. CDR3 nucleotide sequence: TGTGCCAGCAGCTTAATGAAGGGAGTTAAGGTCGATGAGCAGTTCTTC. Protein sequence: CASSLMKGVKVDEQFF. Full variable domain (rest looked up from reference TRBV7-3 and TRBJ2-1): GAGVSQTPSNKVTEKGKYVELRCDPISGHTALYWYRQSLGQGPEFLIYFQGTGAADDSGLPNDRFFAVRPEGSVSTLKIQRTERGDSAVYLCASSLMKGVKVDEQFFGPGTRLTVL.

This chain links TRBV9 with TRBJ2-1; D not certain. This CDR3 spans 15 amino acids. V was cut by 4 bases and J by 0 bases, with 11 bases left in between. CDR1 and CDR2 from the germline V gene are SGDLS and YYNGEE. The CDR3 is CASSYDTSSYNEQFF. CDR3 coding DNA: TGTGCCAGCAGCTACGACACGAGCTCCTACAATGAGCAGTTCTTC.

V is TRBV30 and J is TRBJ1-1, with no clear D. CDR3 size: 17 residues. V gave up 0 bases and J gave up 1 base, with 18 bases separating them. Germline V gene data show CDR1 as GTSNPN and CDR2 as SVGIG (reference sequence). CDR3 DNA: TGTGCCTGGAGTGTACTACAGTCCGCGGGTAGGAACACTGAAGCTTTCTTT. It yields the protein CAWSVLQSAGRNTEAFF.

This clone was found once. The gene calls are TRBV30 and TRBJ2-2; D may correspond to TRBD1 or TRBD2 (5 bases each). Germline loops: CDR1 GTSNPN, CDR2 SVGIG (reference sequence). This CDR3 is built from 13 residues. The V end was cut by 4 bases, the J end by 3 bases, with 9 bases between. Written as DNA, the CDR3 is TGTGCCTGGAAGCAGGGACACACCGGGGAGCTGTTTTTT. Translation: CAWKQGHTGELFF.

This clone appeared once. The chain links TRBV30 to TRBJ2-3, with TRBD1 identical over 9 bases. V shed 2 bases, J shed 4 bases, and the junction held 7 bases outside the gene matches. The CDR3 has 15 amino acids. Germline CDR1 is GTSNPN and CDR2 is SVGIG (reference sequence). The CDR3: CAWSYDRGISDTQYF. CDR3 coding DNA: TGTGCCTGGAGTTATGACAGGGGGATCTCAGATACGCAGTATTTT.

The V gene is TRBV5-1, the J gene TRBJ2-7; 9 bases align to TRBD1. Germline trimming cut 4 bases from V and 3 bases from J; bases unmatched to any gene: 11. The germline CDR1 and CDR2 sequences are SGHRS and YFSETQ. There are 16 residues in the CDR3. CDR3 DNA: TGCGCCAGCAGCCTTACCGAGGGGACAGGGCTCTACGAGCAGTACTTC. Protein sequence: CASSLTEGTGLYEQYF.

The CDR3 is CASSFHGATNEKLFF. The CDR3 region has the DNA TGCGCCAGCAGCTTCCACGGAGCAACTAATGAAAAACTGTTTTTT. The chain links TRBV5-1 to TRBJ1-4; D is unresolved. CDR3 size: 15 residues. CDR1 is SGHRS, CDR2 YFSETQ, per germline. The V and J ends lost 2 bases and 0 bases respectively, with 8 bases between them.

The chain is built from TRBV19 and TRBJ2-4, with 9 bases that match TRBD1. Losses at the gene ends were 1 base for V and 9 bases for J; bases not matched to a gene: 4. Germline CDR1 is LNHDA and CDR2 is SQIVND (reference sequence). CDR3 size: 14 residues. CDR3 bases: TGTGCCAGTAGTATAGGACAGGGGGTGGGCATTCAGTACTTC. Translation: CASSIGQGVGIQYF.

The V gene is TRBV6-1, the J gene TRBJ1-3; D gene ambiguous. V gave up 7 bases and J gave up 10 bases, with 11 bases separating them. The CDR3 totals 11 residues. The germline V gene encodes CDR1 MNHNS and CDR2 SASEGT. Here the CDR3 reads CASNQPGTIYF. The CDR3 DNA reads TGTGCCAGCAACCAACCTGGGACCATATATTTT.